A single sample is the source of the 27 T cell receptor beta chains below, sequenced in a study of T-cell reconstitution after alpha-beta-depleted transplantation in children. Unique molecular identifiers were incorporated when the TCRbeta library was constructed. TCRdb called the PCR reads again in MiXCR, with one record for every CDR3 protein. The data contain about 980,000 distinct CDR3 sequences, roughly 29% of them singletons. Material: PBMCs, mostly from graft donor cells, obtained 360 days after TCRalphabeta/CD19-depleted stem cell transplant. The source of these receptors is a boy under three years old who had a stem cell transplant for SCID, so the T cells may come from the graft donor.

The J gene is TRBJ1-5, the V gene TRBV28, with 7 bases lining up with TRBD1. This CDR3 is built from 15 residues. V was pared by 8 bases and J by 6 bases, with 13 bases of the junction left unmatched. Germline CDR1 MDHEN, CDR2 SYDVKM. CDR3 protein: CASQNMRGLVQPQHF. CDR3 coding DNA: TGTGCCAGCCAAAATATGAGGGGGCTGGTTCAGCCCCAGCATTTT.

The rearrangement uses TRBV2 and TRBJ2-2, with 11 bases that match TRBD1. CDR3 length: 16 amino acids. V gave up 3 bases and J gave up 5 bases; unmatched junction bases: 5. Germline V gene sequence: CDR1 SNHLY, CDR2 FYNNEI. The CDR3 loop is CASSDQDRGRTGELFF. In DNA, the CDR3 is TGTGCCAGCAGTGATCAGGACAGGGGGCGAACCGGGGAGCTGTTTTTT.

V is TRBV6-5 and J is TRBJ2-3; TRBD1 aligns across 9 bases. The CDR3 has 18 residues. Germline lookup yields CDR1 MNHEY and CDR2 SVGAGI. V lost 2 bases, J lost 5 bases, and 14 bases stayed unmatched. This CDR3 reads CASSYSRDRVSGGDTQYF. The DNA for the CDR3 is TGTGCCAGCAGTTACAGCCGGGACAGGGTTTCTGGGGGAGATACGCAGTATTTT.

This clonotype has only a few counts. V and J are TRBV10-3 and TRBJ1-1, with TRBD1 matching over 8 bases. In germline, CDR1 is ENHRY, CDR2 SYGVKD. The CDR3 loop spans 14 amino acids. J was trimmed by 5 bases and V by 2 bases; bases with no gene match: 4. CDR3 amino acids: CAISEPRQGTEAFF. CDR3 nucleotide sequence: TGTGCCATCAGTGAGCCACGACAGGGGACTGAAGCTTTCTTT.

This clonotype has a handful of counts. This chain joins TRBV4-1 and TRBJ1-1; D gene ambiguous. The CDR3 length is 19 residues. Germline lookup yields CDR1 MGHRA and CDR2 YSYEKL. V lost 0 bases, J lost 3 bases, and 23 bases lay in between. The CDR3 is CASSQDRDLAFTRDTEAFF. The CDR3 DNA follows: TGCGCCAGCAGCCAAGATCGAGATTTGGCGTTCACTAGGGACACTGAAGCTTTCTTT.

V is TRBV7-6 and J is TRBJ1-1, with TRBD1 as a possible D gene (5 bases). CDR1 and CDR2 from the germline V gene are SGHVS and FNYEAQ. The CDR3 has 13 residues. V was shortened by 1 base and J by 5 bases, with 8 bases between the two germline ends. CDR3 sequence reads: CASSLEGWTEAFF. Here the CDR3 DNA reads TGTGCCAGCAGCTTAGAGGGGTGGACTGAAGCTTTCTTT.

V gene TRBV25-1 combines with J gene TRBJ2-7; perhaps TRBD2 as D (5 bases). With 2 bases removed from V and 2 bases from J, the gap between germline ends came to 7 bases. Germline CDR1 reads MGHDK; CDR2 reads SYGVNS. The CDR3 is made up of 13 amino acids. The CDR3 here is CASSEAGTYEQYF. In DNA form, the CDR3 reads TGTGCCAGCAGTGAAGCCGGGACCTACGAGCAGTACTTC.

The chain employs TRBV12-3 or TRBV12-4 and TRBJ2-6; D uncertain. The CDR3 loop spans 17 amino acids. V lost 3 bases, J lost 0 bases, and 12 bases lay in between. The CDR3 protein is CASSFKGLSSGANVLTF. As DNA, the CDR3 is TGTGCCAGCAGTTTCAAGGGTCTTAGCTCTGGGGCCAACGTCCTGACTTTC.

In this sample, this clonotype turned up a few times. V gene TRBV29-1 combines with J gene TRBJ1-1; a weak D match, TRBD1 (6 bases). V lost 4 bases to trimming and J lost 1 base, with 19 bases between them. The germline CDR1 and CDR2 sequences are SQVTM and ANQGSEA. This CDR3 is built from 16 residues. This chain's CDR3 is CSVVLQGGRENTEAFF. In DNA form, the CDR3 reads TGCAGCGTTGTCTTACAGGGTGGGCGAGAGAACACTGAAGCTTTCTTT.

The rearrangement links TRBV27 to TRBJ2-7; 9 bases are a match to TRBD1. The CDR3 spans 16 residues. Trimming took 3 bases from V and 5 from J; bases not matched to a gene: 11. Germline CDR1 reads MNHEY; CDR2 reads SMNVEV (reference sequence). CDR3 loop: CASSFLGTGLLNEQYF. CDR3 nucleotide sequence: TGTGCCAGCAGTTTCCTAGGGACAGGGTTGTTGAACGAGCAGTACTTC.

The CDR3 DNA sequence: TGCAGTGCTAGCCGGGGGGGTTACCAAGAGACCCAGTACTTC. Translation gives CSASRGGYQETQYF. The V and J genes are TRBV20-1 and TRBJ2-5, with 8 bases aligning to TRBD2. V lost 3 bases and J lost 0; bases outside the gene matches: 3. This CDR3 contains 14 residues. Germline V gene lookup returns CDR1 DFQATT and CDR2 SNEGSKA (reference sequence).

The V call is TRBV25-1, the J call TRBJ2-3; maybe TRBD2 (5 bases). Germline CDR1 is MGHDK and CDR2 is SYGVNS. V was pared by 4 bases and J by 0 bases, with 11 bases between. The CDR3 loop spans 15 amino acids. CDR3 coding DNA: TGTGCCAGCAGTGTCGGCGGGTCTAGCACAGATACGCAGTATTTT. Its translation: CASSVGGSSTDTQYF. Full variable domain (missing parts from reference TRBV25-1 and TRBJ2-3): EADIYQTPRYLVIGTGKKITLECSQTMGHDKMYWYQQDPGMELHLIHYSYGVNSTEKGDLSSESTVSRIRTEHFPLTLESARPSHTSQYLCASSVGGSSTDTQYFGPGTRLTVL.

This clonotype has just a few counts. The chain is built from TRBV7-6 and TRBJ2-5, with TRBD1 identical over 7 bases. J gave up 7 bases and V 3 bases, and 14 bases lay outside the gene matches. The CDR3 extends over 16 amino acids. Germline V gene sequence: CDR1 SGHVS, CDR2 FNYEAQ. CDR3 in amino acids: CASSLRQGNLEGTQYF. Here the CDR3 DNA reads TGTGCCAGCAGCTTGAGACAGGGAAATTTAGAAGGGACCCAGTACTTC.

The chain has TRBV5-1 and TRBJ1-2; D is perhaps TRBD1 (5 bases). The CDR3 has 14 residues. Deletions cut 0 bases from V and 8 bases from J, with 14 bases between. Germline V CDR1 and CDR2: SGHRS, YFSETQ. This CDR3 is CASSLEGPSRGYTF. Here the CDR3 DNA reads TGCGCCAGCAGCTTGGAGGGGCCGTCGAGAGGCTACACCTTC.

A few counts support this clonotype. The CDR3 is CASSPPSGGTYEQYF. CDR3 coding DNA: TGTGCCAGCTCACCACCATCGGGGGGAACCTACGAGCAGTACTTC. The chain couples TRBV18 to TRBJ2-7, with 7 positions matching TRBD2. V trimming: 0 bases; J trimming: 2 bases; junction bases outside the gene matches: 4. In germline, CDR1 is KGHSH, CDR2 LQKENI. This CDR3 is 15 amino acids long.

The sample holds many counts of this clonotype. The V and J genes are TRBV12-3 or TRBV12-4 and TRBJ2-7; D possibly uses TRBD1 or TRBD2 (5 bases each). This CDR3 has 14 residues. Trimming shortened V by 6 bases and J by 0 bases, and 12 bases separated the two germline ends. The CDR3 bases are TGTGCCAGCAGCTCCGGGACGGTCTCCTACGAGCAGTACTTC. As protein: CASSSGTVSYEQYF.

J is TRBJ1-4 and V is TRBV12-3 or TRBV12-4; D gene unclear. V gave up 5 bases and J gave up 2 bases, with 12 bases separating them. The CDR3 loop spans 15 amino acids. CDR3 nucleotide sequence: TGTGCCAGCAGTCAAGGCACGGGCACTAATGAAAAACTGTTTTTT. Translating it yields CASSQGTGTNEKLFF.

The rearrangement links TRBV6-5 to TRBJ2-5; 9 bases map to TRBD1. The CDR3 has 18 amino acids. The germline V gene has CDR1 MNHEY and CDR2 SVGAGI. With 2 bases clipped from V and 2 bases from J, the junction kept 12 bases outside the gene matches. The CDR3 reads CASSYRTGAPPTQETQYF. CDR3 DNA sequence: TGTGCCAGCAGTTACAGGACAGGGGCTCCCCCAACACAAGAGACCCAGTACTTC.

This clonotype was observed a handful of times. This chain joins TRBV12-3 or TRBV12-4 and TRBJ2-3; 8 nucleotides align to TRBD2. The CDR3 has 16 amino acids. J was trimmed by 6 bases and V by 6 bases; bases with no gene match: 14. The CDR3: CASSFHSGAPRDTQYF. The CDR3 bases are TGTGCCAGCAGCTTTCATAGCGGGGCCCCCCGCGATACGCAGTATTTT.

This clonotype has more than one count but fewer than ten. The rearrangement uses TRBV5-5 and TRBJ2-5; perhaps TRBD1 as D (5 bases). The CDR3 loop spans 18 amino acids. The germline V gene has CDR1 SGHKS and CDR2 YYEKEE (reference sequence). Trimming left V 2 bases short and J 2 bases short, with 22 bases between. CDR3 in amino acids: CASSFFQYGAGRQETQYF. The DNA of the CDR3 is TGTGCCAGCAGCTTCTTTCAATATGGGGCCGGTCGGCAAGAGACCCAGTACTTC.

This clonotype was seen many times. The V gene is TRBV5-1, the J gene TRBJ2-7; D not resolved. CDR1 is SGHRS and CDR2 is YFSETQ in the germline V gene. CDR3 size: 13 residues. Trimming took off 1 base at V and 2 bases at J, with 7 bases between the two ends. CDR3 amino acids: CASSLSSAYEQYF. The CDR3 nucleotides are TGCGCCAGCAGCTTGTCTTCCGCCTACGAGCAGTACTTC.

The chain recombines TRBV3-1 with TRBJ2-7; tentative D call: TRBD1 (6 bases). CDR1 LGHDT and CDR2 YNNKEL come from the germline V gene (reference sequence). Trimming pared 5 bases from V and 1 base from J, leaving 9 bases between. This CDR3 spans 13 amino acids. The DNA for the CDR3 is TGTGCCAGCAGCACGAGGGGGTCCTACGAGCAGTACTTC. Its protein is CASSTRGSYEQYF.

V usage is TRBV12-3 or TRBV12-4 and J usage is TRBJ1-1; perhaps TRBD1 as D (5 bases). CDR3 length equals 14 residues. Trimming took off 6 bases at V and 4 bases at J, with 15 bases between the two ends. CDR3 in amino acids: CASRNGRGGTEAFF. The CDR3 bases are TGTGCCAGCAGGAATGGCCGGGGGGGCACTGAAGCTTTCTTT.

This sequence joins TRBV5-5 and TRBJ2-1; 8 bases fit TRBD2. CDR3 length equals 15 residues. Losses at the gene ends were 0 bases for V and 9 bases for J; bases not matched to a gene: 8. Per germline, CDR1 SGHKS and CDR2 YYEKEE (reference sequence). As DNA, the CDR3 is TGTGCCAGCAGCTTGGGGGGACTAGGTCTTGTTGAGCAGTTCTTC. Protein: CASSLGGLGLVEQFF.

The chain has TRBV12-3 or TRBV12-4 and TRBJ1-2; no clear D. V was cut by 6 bases and J by 4 bases, with 12 bases left in between. CDR3 length: 13 amino acids. The CDR3 protein is CASSFLPGYGYTF. CDR3 sequence (DNA): TGTGCCAGCAGCTTTCTCCCTGGCTATGGCTACACCTTC.

This clonotype was seen a few times. This sequence joins TRBV4-1 and TRBJ2-7; 9 nucleotides agree with TRBD2. The length of the CDR3 is 16 residues. V was clipped by 4 bases and J by 0 bases; unmatched bases: 7. Germline V gene sequence: CDR1 MGHRA, CDR2 YSYEKL. CDR3 bases: TGCGCCAGCAGCCGGAGCGGGGGGCCCAGCTCCTACGAGCAGTACTTC. Translation gives CASSRSGGPSSYEQYF.

This chain links TRBV5-1 with TRBJ1-3, with TRBD1 as a possible D gene (5 bases). V was clipped by 4 bases and J by 0 bases, with 8 bases between them. The germline V gene encodes CDR1 SGHRS and CDR2 YFSETQ. The CDR3 extends over 14 amino acids. Written as DNA, the CDR3 is TGCGCCAGCAGCCCGGACAACTCTGGAAACACCATATATTTT. Protein sequence: CASSPDNSGNTIYF.